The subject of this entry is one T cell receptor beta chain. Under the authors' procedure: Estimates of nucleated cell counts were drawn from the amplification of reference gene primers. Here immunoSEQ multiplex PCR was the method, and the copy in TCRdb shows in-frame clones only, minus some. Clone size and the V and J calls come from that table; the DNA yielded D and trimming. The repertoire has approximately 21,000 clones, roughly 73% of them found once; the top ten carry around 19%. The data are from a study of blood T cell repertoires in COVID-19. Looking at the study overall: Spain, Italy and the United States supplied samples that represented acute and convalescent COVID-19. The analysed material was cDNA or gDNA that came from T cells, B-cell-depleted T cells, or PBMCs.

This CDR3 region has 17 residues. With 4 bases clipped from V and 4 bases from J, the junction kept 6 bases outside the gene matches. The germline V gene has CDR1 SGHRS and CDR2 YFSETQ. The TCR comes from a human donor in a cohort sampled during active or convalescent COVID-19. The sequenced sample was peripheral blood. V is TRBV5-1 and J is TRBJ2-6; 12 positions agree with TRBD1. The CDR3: CASSPGQGAGGANVLTF. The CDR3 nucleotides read TGCGCCAGCAGCCCGGGACAGGGGGCAGGAGGGGCCAACGTCCTGACTTTC.